This T cell receptor (beta chain) stems from a study of radiotherapy plus CTLA-4 blockade in lung cancer. Study context: Objective responses were recorded in 15% to 20% of patients, with disease control recorded in 30% to 35%.

Libraries were prepared by immunoSEQ multiplex PCR; TCRdb keeps only in-frame clonotypes and omits some of them. The sample holds some 60,000 clones, around 85% seen once. Germline-derived CDR1 and CDR2 are LNHDA and SQIVND (reference sequence). V was pared by 6 bases and J by 6 bases, with 19 bases of the junction left unmatched. The CDR3 is made up of 19 amino acids. This chain connects TRBV19 to TRBJ2-1; 11 positions agree with TRBD2. The starting material was peripheral blood, obtained from a patient treated with radiotherapy plus ipilimumab. This sequence was found in a human donor with non-small cell lung cancer who had a complete response to radiotherapy plus ipilimumab. The CDR3 nucleotides are TGTGCCAGTAGATCCCTCGGCGGGCTTAGCGGGGGGGCCAGCAATGAGCAGTTCTTC. Translation gives CASRSLGGLSGGASNEQFF. The full variable domain, its missing parts supplied by reference TRBV19 and TRBJ2-1, is DGGITQSPKYLFRKEGQNVTLSCEQNLNHDAMYWYRQDPGQGLRLIYYSQIVNDFQKGDIAEGYSVSREKKESFPLTVTSAQKNPTAFYLCASRSLGGLSGGASNEQFFGPGTRLTVL.